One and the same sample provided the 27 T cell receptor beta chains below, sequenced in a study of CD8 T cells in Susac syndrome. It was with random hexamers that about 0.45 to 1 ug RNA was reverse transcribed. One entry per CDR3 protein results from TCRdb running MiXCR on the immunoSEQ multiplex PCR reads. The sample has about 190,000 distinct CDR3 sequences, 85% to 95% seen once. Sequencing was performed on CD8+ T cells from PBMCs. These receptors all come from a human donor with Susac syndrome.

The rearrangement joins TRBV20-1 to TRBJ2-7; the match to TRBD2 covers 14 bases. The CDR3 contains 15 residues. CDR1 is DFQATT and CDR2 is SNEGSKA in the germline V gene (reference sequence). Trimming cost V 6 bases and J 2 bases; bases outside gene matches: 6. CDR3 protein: CSAVGTSGSTYEQYF. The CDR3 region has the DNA TGCAGTGCAGTAGGGACTAGCGGGAGTACCTACGAGCAGTACTTC.

The DNA for the CDR3 is TGTGCCAGCTCAGGGAGGACTCGGTCCCCCAAAGAGACCCAGTACTTC. Protein: CASSGRTRSPKETQYF. V gene TRBV2 combines with J gene TRBJ2-5, with a tentative D call TRBD2 (6 bases). CDR1 is SNHLY, CDR2 FYNNEI, per germline. CDR3 length: 16 amino acids. The V gene lost 8 bases and the J gene lost 3 bases, with 22 bases spanning the gap.

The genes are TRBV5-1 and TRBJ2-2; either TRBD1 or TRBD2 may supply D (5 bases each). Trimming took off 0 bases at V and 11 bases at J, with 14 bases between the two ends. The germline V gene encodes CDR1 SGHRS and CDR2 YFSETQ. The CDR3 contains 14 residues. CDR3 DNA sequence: TGCGCCAGCAGCTTGGTAGGGGAGCTGACCGAGCTGTTTTTT. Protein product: CASSLVGELTELFF.

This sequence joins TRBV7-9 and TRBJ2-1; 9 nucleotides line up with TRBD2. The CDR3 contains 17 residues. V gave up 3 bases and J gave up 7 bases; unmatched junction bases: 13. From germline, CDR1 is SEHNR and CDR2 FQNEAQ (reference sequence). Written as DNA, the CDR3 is TGTGCCAGCAGCTTTCCTACTATGGCGGGAGGGCCTAATGAGCAGTTCTTC. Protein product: CASSFPTMAGGPNEQFF.

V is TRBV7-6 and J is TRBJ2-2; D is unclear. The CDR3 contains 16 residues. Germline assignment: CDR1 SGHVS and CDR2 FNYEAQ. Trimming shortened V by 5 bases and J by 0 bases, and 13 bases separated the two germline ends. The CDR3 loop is CASSDPRTANTGELFF. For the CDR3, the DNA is TGTGCCAGCAGCGATCCCAGGACGGCGAACACCGGGGAGCTGTTTTTT.

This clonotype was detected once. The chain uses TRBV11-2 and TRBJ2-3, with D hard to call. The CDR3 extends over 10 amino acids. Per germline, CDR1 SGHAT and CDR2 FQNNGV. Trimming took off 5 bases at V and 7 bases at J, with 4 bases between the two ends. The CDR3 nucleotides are TGTGCCAGCAGCATTCATACGCAGTATTTT. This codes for CASSIHTQYF.

This chain's CDR3 is CASTLRLAANIQYF. CDR3 DNA sequence: TGTGCCAGCACCTTAAGACTCGCCGCAAACATTCAGTACTTC. The chain is built from TRBV12-3 or TRBV12-4 and TRBJ2-4; D uncertain. The CDR3 spans 14 residues. V lost 7 bases, J lost 6 bases, and 16 bases lay in between.

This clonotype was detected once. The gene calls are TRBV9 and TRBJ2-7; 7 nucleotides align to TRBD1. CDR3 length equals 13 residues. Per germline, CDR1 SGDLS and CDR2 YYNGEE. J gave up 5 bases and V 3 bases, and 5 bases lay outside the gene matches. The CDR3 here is CASSAPTGDEQYF. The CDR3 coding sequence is TGTGCCAGCAGCGCACCCACAGGGGACGAGCAGTACTTC.

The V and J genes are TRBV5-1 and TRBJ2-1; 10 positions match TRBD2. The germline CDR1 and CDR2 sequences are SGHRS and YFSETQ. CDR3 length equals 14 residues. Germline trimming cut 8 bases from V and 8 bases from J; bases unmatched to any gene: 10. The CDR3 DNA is TGCGCCAGGAAGCGGGAGGGCCCAGGGGATGAGCAGTTCTTC. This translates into CARKREGPGDEQFF.

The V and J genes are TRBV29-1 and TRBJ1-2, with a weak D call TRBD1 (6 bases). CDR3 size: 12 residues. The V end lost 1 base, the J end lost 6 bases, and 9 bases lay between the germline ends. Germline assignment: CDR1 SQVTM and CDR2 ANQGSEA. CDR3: CSVEGGPHGYTF. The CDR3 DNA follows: TGCAGCGTTGAAGGGGGGCCCCATGGCTACACCTTC.

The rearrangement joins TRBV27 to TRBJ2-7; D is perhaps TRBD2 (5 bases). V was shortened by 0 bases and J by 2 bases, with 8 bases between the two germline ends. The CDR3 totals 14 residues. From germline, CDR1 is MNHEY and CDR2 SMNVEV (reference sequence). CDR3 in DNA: TGTGCCAGCAGTTTATCTGGGAGTACCTACGAGCAGTACTTC. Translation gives CASSLSGSTYEQYF.

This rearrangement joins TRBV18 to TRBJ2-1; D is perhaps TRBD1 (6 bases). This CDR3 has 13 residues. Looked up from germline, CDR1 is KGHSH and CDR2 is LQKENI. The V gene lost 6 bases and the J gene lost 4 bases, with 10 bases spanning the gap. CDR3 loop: CASSIGQYNEQFF. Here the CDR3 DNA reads TGTGCCAGCTCGATAGGACAGTACAATGAGCAGTTCTTC. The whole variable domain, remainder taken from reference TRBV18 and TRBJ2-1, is NAGVMQNPRHLVRRRGQEARLRCSPMKGHSHVYWYRQLPEEGLKFMVYLQKENIIDESGMPKERFSAEFPKEGPSILRIQQVVRGDSAAYFCASSIGQYNEQFFGPGTRLTVL.

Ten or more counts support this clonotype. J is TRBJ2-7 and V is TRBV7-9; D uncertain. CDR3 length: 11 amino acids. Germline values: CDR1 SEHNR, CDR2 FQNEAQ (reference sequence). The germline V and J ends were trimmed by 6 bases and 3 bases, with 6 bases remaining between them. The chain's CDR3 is CASSLNYEQYF. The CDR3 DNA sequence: TGTGCCAGCAGTCTCAACTACGAGCAGTACTTC.

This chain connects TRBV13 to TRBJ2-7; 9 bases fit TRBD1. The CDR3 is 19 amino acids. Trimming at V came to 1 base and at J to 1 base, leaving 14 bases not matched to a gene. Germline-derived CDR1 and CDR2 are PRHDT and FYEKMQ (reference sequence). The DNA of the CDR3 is TGTGCCAGCAGCTTAGCCCATACCTCCGACAGGGGGAGTTCCTACGAGCAGTACTTC. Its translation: CASSLAHTSDRGSSYEQYF.

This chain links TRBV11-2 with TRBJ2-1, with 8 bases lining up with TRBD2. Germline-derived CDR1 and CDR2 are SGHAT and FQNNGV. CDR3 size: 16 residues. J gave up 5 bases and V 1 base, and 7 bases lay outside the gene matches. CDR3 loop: CASSLATSAYNNEQFF. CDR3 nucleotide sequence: TGTGCCAGCAGCTTAGCGACTAGCGCATACAACAATGAGCAGTTCTTC.

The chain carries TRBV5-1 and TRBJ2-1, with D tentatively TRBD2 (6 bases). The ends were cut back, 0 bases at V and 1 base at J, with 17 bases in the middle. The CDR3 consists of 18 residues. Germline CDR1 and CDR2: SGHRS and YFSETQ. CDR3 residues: CASSLAGTSSLSYNEQFF. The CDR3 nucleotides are TGCGCCAGCAGCTTGGCTGGGACTTCTTCACTTTCCTACAATGAGCAGTTCTTC.

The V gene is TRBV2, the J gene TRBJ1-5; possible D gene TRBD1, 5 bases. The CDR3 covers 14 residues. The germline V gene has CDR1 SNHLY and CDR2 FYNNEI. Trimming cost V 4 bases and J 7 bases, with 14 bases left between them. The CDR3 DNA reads TGTGCCAGCAGTGTTCAAGGGGCGAGGCAGCCCCAGCATTTT. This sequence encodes CASSVQGARQPQHF.

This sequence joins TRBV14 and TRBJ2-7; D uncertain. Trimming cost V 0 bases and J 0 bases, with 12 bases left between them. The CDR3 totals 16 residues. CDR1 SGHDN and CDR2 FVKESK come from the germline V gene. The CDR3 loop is CASSQDVGSYSYEQYF. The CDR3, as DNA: TGTGCCAGCAGCCAAGATGTTGGCTCCTACTCCTACGAGCAGTACTTC.

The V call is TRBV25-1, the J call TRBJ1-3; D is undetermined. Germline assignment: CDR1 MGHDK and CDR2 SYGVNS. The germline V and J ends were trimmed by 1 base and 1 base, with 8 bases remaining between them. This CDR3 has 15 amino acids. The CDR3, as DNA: TGTGCCAGCAGTGAATTTGGTGTATCTGGAAACACCATATATTTT. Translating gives CASSEFGVSGNTIYF. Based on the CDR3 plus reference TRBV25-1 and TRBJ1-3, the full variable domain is EADIYQTPRYLVIGTGKKITLECSQTMGHDKMYWYQQDPGMELHLIHYSYGVNSTEKGDLSSESTVSRIRTEHFPLTLESARPSHTSQYLCASSEFGVSGNTIYFGEGSWLTVV.

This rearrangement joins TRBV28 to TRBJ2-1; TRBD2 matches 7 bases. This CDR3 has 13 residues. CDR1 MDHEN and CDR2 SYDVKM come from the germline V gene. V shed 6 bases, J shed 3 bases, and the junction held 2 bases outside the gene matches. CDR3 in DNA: TGTGCCAGCAGGCTAGCGGTCTACAATGAGCAGTTCTTC. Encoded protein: CASRLAVYNEQFF.

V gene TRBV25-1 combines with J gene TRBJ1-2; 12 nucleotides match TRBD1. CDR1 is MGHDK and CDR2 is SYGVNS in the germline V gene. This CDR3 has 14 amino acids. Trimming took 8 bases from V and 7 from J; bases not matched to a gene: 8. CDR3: CASGSGTGGVGYTF. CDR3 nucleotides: TGTGCCAGCGGCTCCGGGACAGGGGGCGTTGGCTACACCTTC.

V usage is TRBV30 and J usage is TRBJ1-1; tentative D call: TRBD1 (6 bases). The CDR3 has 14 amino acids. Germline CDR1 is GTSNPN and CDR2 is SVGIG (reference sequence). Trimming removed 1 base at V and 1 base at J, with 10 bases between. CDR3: CAWSARGGNTEAFF. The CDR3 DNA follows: TGTGCCTGGAGTGCAAGGGGGGGGAACACTGAAGCTTTCTTT.

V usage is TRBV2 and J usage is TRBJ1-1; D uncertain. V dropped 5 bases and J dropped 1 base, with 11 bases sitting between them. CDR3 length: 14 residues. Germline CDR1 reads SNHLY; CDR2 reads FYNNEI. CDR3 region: CASSLGSSNTEAFF. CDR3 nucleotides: TGTGCCAGCAGTTTGGGCAGCTCGAACACTGAAGCTTTCTTT.

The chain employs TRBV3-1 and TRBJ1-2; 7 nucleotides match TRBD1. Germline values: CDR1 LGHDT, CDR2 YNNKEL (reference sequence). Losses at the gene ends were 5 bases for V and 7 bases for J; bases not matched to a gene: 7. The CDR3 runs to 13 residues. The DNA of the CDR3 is TGTGCCAGCAGCACCCGACAGGGTGTTGGCTACACCTTC. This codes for CASSTRQGVGYTF.

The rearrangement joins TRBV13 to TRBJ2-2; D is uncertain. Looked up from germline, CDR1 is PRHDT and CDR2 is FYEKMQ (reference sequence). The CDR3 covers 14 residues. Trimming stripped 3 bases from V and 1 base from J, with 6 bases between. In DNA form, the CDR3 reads TGTGCCAGCAGCTTTCAGCTGAACACCGGGGAGCTGTTTTTT. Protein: CASSFQLNTGELFF.

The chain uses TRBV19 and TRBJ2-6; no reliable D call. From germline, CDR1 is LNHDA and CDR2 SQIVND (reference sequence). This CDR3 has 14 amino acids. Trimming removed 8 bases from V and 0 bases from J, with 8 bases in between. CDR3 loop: CASESSSGANVLTF. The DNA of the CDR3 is TGTGCCAGTGAATCGAGCTCTGGGGCCAACGTCCTGACTTTC.

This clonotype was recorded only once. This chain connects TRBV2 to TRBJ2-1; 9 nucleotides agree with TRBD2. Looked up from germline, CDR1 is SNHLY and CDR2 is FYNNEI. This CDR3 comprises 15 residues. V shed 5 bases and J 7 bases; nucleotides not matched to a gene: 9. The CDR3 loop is CASSLQASGANEQFF. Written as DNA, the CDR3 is TGTGCCAGCAGTCTTCAAGCTAGCGGGGCGAATGAGCAGTTCTTC.